The next 32 T cell receptor beta chains were all read from a single sample in a study of blood T cell repertoires in COVID-19. Some clones are missing from TCRdb's copy, which holds only in-frame ones; the method was immunoSEQ multiplex PCR. The sample lists about 130,000 clones; around 76% were seen once. The sample consisted of peripheral blood. All receptors derive from a human donor in a cohort sampled during active COVID-19.

The rearrangement joins TRBV10-1 to TRBJ2-5; the D is unclear. Germline V gene data show CDR1 as WNHNN and CDR2 as SYGVQD (reference sequence). V shed 4 bases and J shed 7 bases, with 13 bases lying between them. This CDR3 is 13 amino acids long. The CDR3 reads CASSGSATGTQYF. CDR3 nucleotides: TGCGCCAGCAGTGGGTCAGCAACGGGGACCCAGTACTTC.

The chain links TRBV19 to TRBJ2-7, with D perhaps TRBD1 (7 bases). In germline, CDR1 is LNHDA, CDR2 SQIVND (reference sequence). This CDR3 is 14 amino acids long. V was trimmed by 3 bases and J by 3 bases, leaving 12 bases between them. The CDR3 region has the DNA TGTGCCAGTAGTATGGGTCAGGGGGGCTACGAGCAGTACTTC. It yields the protein CASSMGQGGYEQYF.

This chain uses TRBV15 with TRBJ1-3; D call uncertain. Germline loops: CDR1 LNHNV, CDR2 YYDKDF (reference sequence). V shed 0 bases and J shed 7 bases, with 19 bases lying between them. The CDR3 runs to 17 residues. The CDR3 region is CATSREARGIYGNTIYF. CDR3 sequence (DNA): TGTGCCACCAGCAGAGAAGCGCGAGGAATCTACGGCAACACCATATATTTT.

V is TRBV6-1 and J is TRBJ1-2, with no clear D. Germline values: CDR1 MNHNS, CDR2 SASEGT. The CDR3 extends over 12 amino acids. Trimming left V 2 bases short and J 8 bases short, with 9 bases between. This CDR3 is CASSEPLRGYTF. The CDR3 DNA reads TGTGCCAGCAGTGAACCGCTCCGGGGCTACACCTTC.

The J gene is TRBJ1-2, the V gene TRBV5-4; D uncertain. This CDR3 spans 15 amino acids. The V and J ends lost 1 base and 0 bases respectively, with 10 bases between them. In germline, CDR1 is SGHNT, CDR2 YYREEE (reference sequence). CDR3 sequence: CASSLSTGTNYGYTF. Written as DNA, the CDR3 is TGTGCCAGCAGCTTGTCCACGGGGACTAACTATGGCTACACCTTC.

This clone was observed a single time. The chain carries TRBV7-9 and TRBJ2-7, with D possibly being TRBD1 (6 bases). The V end was cut by 2 bases, the J end by 3 bases, with 14 bases between. Germline V CDR1 and CDR2: SEHNR, FQNEAQ (reference sequence). The CDR3 totals 15 residues. The CDR3 spells CASSLSLRGGYEQYF. The CDR3 DNA reads as TGTGCCAGCAGCTTAAGTCTCAGGGGTGGCTACGAGCAGTACTTC. The entire variable domain, with the rest obtained from reference TRBV7-9 and TRBJ2-7, is as follows: DTGVSQNPRHKITKRGQNVTFRCDPISEHNRLYWYRQTLGQGPEFLTYFQNEAQLEKSRLLSDRFSAERPKGSFSTLEIQRTEQGDSAMYLCASSLSLRGGYEQYFGPGTRLTVT.

V usage is TRBV6-5 and J usage is TRBJ2-6; D is uncertain. V was clipped by 5 bases and J by 0 bases, with 8 bases between them. CDR3 length: 15 amino acids. Germline CDR1 reads MNHEY; CDR2 reads SVGAGI. The CDR3 here is CASSRSSSGANVLTF. CDR3 DNA: TGTGCCAGCAGTAGGAGTTCCTCTGGGGCCAACGTCCTGACTTTC.

This clone was counted between two and nine times. The chain joins TRBV7-8 to TRBJ1-1; D call uncertain. The CDR3 sequence is 16 residues long. Germline CDR1 reads SGHVS; CDR2 reads FQNEAQ. The V end was cut by 5 bases, the J end by 3 bases, with 19 bases between. The CDR3 region is CASSPREWSWDTEAFF. The CDR3 nucleotides read TGTGCCAGCAGCCCGCGGGAGTGGAGCTGGGACACTGAAGCTTTCTTT. Filled out from reference TRBV7-8 and TRBJ1-1, the complete variable domain reads GAGVSQSPRYKVAKRGQDVALRCDPISGHVSLFWYQQALGQGPEFLTYFQNEAQLDKSGLPSDRFFAERPEGSVSTLKIQRTQQEDSAVYLCASSPREWSWDTEAFFGQGTRLTVV.

The gene calls are TRBV6-7 and TRBJ2-3, with 8 positions matching TRBD2. TRBV6-7 is an ORF, with its function uncertain. The CDR3 length is 14 residues. V shed 7 bases, J shed 3 bases, and the junction held 6 bases outside the gene matches. The chain's CDR3 is CASTGGEITDTQYF. The DNA of the CDR3 is TGTGCCAGCACGGGGGGGGAAATTACAGATACGCAGTATTTT.

The CDR3 here is CASSSGPRENYGYTF. CDR3 nucleotides: TGTGCCAGCAGCTCTGGCCCCCGGGAAAACTATGGCTACACCTTC. The chain has TRBV5-5 and TRBJ1-2; D is ambiguous. V was trimmed by 3 bases and J by 2 bases, leaving 14 bases between them. CDR1 and CDR2 from the germline V gene are SGHKS and YYEKEE (reference sequence). The CDR3 runs 15 residues.

In nucleotides, the CDR3 is TGTGCCAGCGACGGGACACAAGACTATGGCTACACCTTC. It yields the protein CASDGTQDYGYTF. This chain joins TRBV6-5 and TRBJ1-2; possible D gene TRBD1, 6 bases. CDR1 is MNHEY and CDR2 is SVGAGI in the germline V gene. Between the trimmed V and J ends, which lost 8 bases and 3 bases, there was a span of 13 bases. The CDR3 consists of 13 residues.

The gene calls are TRBV30 and TRBJ2-1; D is possibly TRBD1 (5 bases). V lost 4 bases to trimming and J lost 3 bases, with 19 bases between them. The CDR3 totals 16 residues. The V gene's germline CDR1 is GTSNPN and CDR2 SVGIG (reference sequence). For the CDR3, the DNA is TGTGCCTGGACCCGACAGCTCTTAAGGGACTACAATGAGCAGTTCTTC. This gives the protein CAWTRQLLRDYNEQFF. Full variable domain (remainder filled in from reference TRBV30 and TRBJ2-1): SQTIHQWPATLVQPVGSPLSLECTVEGTSNPNLYWYRQAAGRGLQLLFYSVGIGQISSEVPQNLSASRPQDRQFILSSKKLLLSDSGFYLCAWTRQLLRDYNEQFFGPGTRLTVL.

V is TRBV6-6 and J is TRBJ1-2; D is perhaps TRBD1 (5 bases). This CDR3 contains 17 residues. CDR1 is MNHNY, CDR2 SVGAGI, per germline (reference sequence). The V gene lost 5 bases and the J gene lost 4 bases, with 23 bases spanning the gap. CDR3 residues: CASSPNQGSGPPYGYTF. As DNA, the CDR3 is TGTGCCAGCAGTCCGAACCAGGGAAGTGGGCCGCCCTATGGCTACACCTTC.

The chain couples TRBV4-1 to TRBJ1-4, with 12 bases aligning to TRBD1. Germline assignment: CDR1 MGHRA and CDR2 YSYEKL. This CDR3 comprises 17 residues. V gave up 3 bases and J gave up 3 bases; unmatched junction bases: 5. The chain's CDR3 is CASSQGQGAQSNEKLFF. The CDR3 DNA reads TGCGCCAGCAGCCAGGGACAGGGGGCGCAGTCTAATGAAAAACTGTTTTTT.

The genes are TRBV5-4 and TRBJ2-2, with D possibly TRBD1 on 6 matching bases. Per germline, CDR1 SGHNT and CDR2 YYREEE (reference sequence). V lost 5 bases and J lost 7, with 18 bases in between. The CDR3 runs to 15 residues. DNA for the CDR3: TGTGCCAGCAGTCGCAAGGTGGGGGCCGGCGGGGAGCTGTTTTTT. Protein sequence: CASSRKVGAGGELFF.

This clone came up once. The chain carries TRBV7-8 and TRBJ1-1; the D gene is possibly TRBD1 (5 bases). Trimming cost V 6 bases and J 4 bases, with 15 bases left between them. The CDR3 totals 14 residues. From germline, CDR1 is SGHVS and CDR2 FQNEAQ. The CDR3 is CASRTQGAGTEAFF. The CDR3 nucleotides read TGTGCCAGCAGAACTCAGGGCGCCGGCACTGAAGCTTTCTTT.

The V and J genes are TRBV6-5 and TRBJ1-4; perhaps TRBD1 as D (6 bases). CDR1 and CDR2 (germline): MNHEY, SVGAGI. The CDR3 is 16 amino acids. V was cut by 5 bases and J by 8 bases, with 21 bases left in between. This CDR3 reads CASSHYFGGAGEKLFF. The CDR3 coding sequence is TGTGCCAGCAGTCACTATTTTGGGGGGGCAGGGGAAAAACTGTTTTTT.

The chain couples TRBV19 to TRBJ1-1, with a weak D call TRBD1 (6 bases). Trimming cost V 5 bases and J 0 bases, with 22 bases left between them. CDR3 length: 18 residues. Germline CDR1 reads LNHDA; CDR2 reads SQIVND (reference sequence). CDR3 DNA: TGTGCCAGTAGTGAGAAGGGAGGGGGGGATACTATGAACACTGAAGCTTTCTTT. Amino acids: CASSEKGGGDTMNTEAFF.

The rearrangement uses TRBV7-9 and TRBJ1-4; D uncertain. The CDR3 loop spans 14 amino acids. V was pared by 7 bases and J by 5 bases, with 14 bases between. The germline V gene encodes CDR1 SEHNR and CDR2 FQNEAQ (reference sequence). This CDR3 is CASTAGGTNEKLFF. The CDR3 nucleotides read TGTGCCAGCACCGCTGGCGGTACAAATGAAAAACTGTTTTTT. The variable domain in full, completed from reference TRBV7-9 and TRBJ1-4, reads DTGVSQNPRHKITKRGQNVTFRCDPISEHNRLYWYRQTLGQGPEFLTYFQNEAQLEKSRLLSDRFSAERPKGSFSTLEIQRTEQGDSAMYLCASTAGGTNEKLFFGSGTQLSVL.

This chain uses TRBV9 with TRBJ2-7; 10 nucleotides align to TRBD2. Germline V gene sequence: CDR1 SGDLS, CDR2 YYNGEE. This CDR3 has 14 residues. Germline trimming cut 0 bases from V and 6 bases from J; bases unmatched to any gene: 3. Here the CDR3 DNA reads TGTGCCAGCAGCGTAGGAGCGGGGGGGCGCGAGCAGTACTTC. As protein: CASSVGAGGREQYF. The whole variable domain, filled in from reference TRBV9 and TRBJ2-7, reads DSGVTQTPKHLITATGQRVTLRCSPRSGDLSVYWYQQSLDQGLQFLIQYYNGEERAKGNILERFSAQQFPDLHSELNLSSLELGDSALYFCASSVGAGGREQYFGPGTRLTVT.

This rearrangement joins TRBV24-1 to TRBJ2-3, with TRBD1 matching over 8 bases. Losses at the gene ends were 5 bases for V and 0 bases for J; bases not matched to a gene: 9. This CDR3 region has 17 residues. The germline gives CDR1 KGHDR, CDR2 SFDVKD. The CDR3 bases are TGTGCCACCAGTGGTGACAGGGGCTGGGGTAGCACAGATACGCAGTATTTT. Amino acid sequence: CATSGDRGWGSTDTQYF.

The chain recombines TRBV3-1 (or the pseudogene TRBV3-2) with TRBJ2-3, with 7 nucleotides matching TRBD1. Unmatched junction bases numbered 9, after V lost 3 bases and J lost 0 bases. CDR3 length: 17 amino acids. CDR1 and CDR2 from the germline V gene are LGHDT and YNNKEL (reference sequence). The CDR3 region is CASSHGLPGQSTDTQYF. The CDR3 nucleotides are TGTGCCAGCAGCCACGGTCTACCGGGACAGAGCACAGATACGCAGTATTTT.

V is TRBV11-2 and J is TRBJ2-2; TRBD2 aligns across 8 bases. This CDR3 has 17 amino acids. V lost 3 bases and J lost 4; bases outside the gene matches: 10. CDR1 is SGHAT and CDR2 is FQNNGV in the germline V gene. The DNA of the CDR3 is TGTGCCAGCAGCTTCTCGCGGGGGGCTAAGGGCACCGGGGAGCTGTTTTTT. The encoded protein is CASSFSRGAKGTGELFF.

There are a few counts of this clone. This chain joins TRBV28 and TRBJ1-6; the D gene is possibly TRBD1 (6 bases). V was trimmed by 11 bases and J by 7 bases, leaving 15 bases between them. The CDR3 loop spans 13 amino acids. In germline, CDR1 is MDHEN, CDR2 SYDVKM. CDR3 sequence: CAATRGGNSPLHF. CDR3 coding DNA: TGTGCCGCCACCAGGGGAGGGAATTCACCCCTCCACTTT.

The J gene is TRBJ2-7, the V gene TRBV7-9; possibly TRBD1 for D (6 bases). This CDR3 has 12 amino acids. Trimming took 5 bases from V and 3 from J, leaving 8 bases between them. CDR1 is SEHNR and CDR2 is FQNEAQ in the germline V gene (reference sequence). CDR3 loop: CASSQTGYEQYF. CDR3 nucleotides: TGTGCCAGCAGCCAGACAGGCTACGAGCAGTACTTC.

V usage is TRBV6-2 or TRBV6-3 and J usage is TRBJ1-1; D call uncertain. CDR3 length equals 12 residues. Per germline, CDR1 MNHEY and CDR2 SVGEGT. The germline V and J ends were trimmed by 4 bases and 0 bases, with 3 bases remaining between them. CDR3 residues: CASSSMNTEAFF. As DNA, the CDR3 is TGTGCCAGCAGTTCCATGAACACTGAAGCTTTCTTT.

This rearrangement joins TRBV19 to TRBJ2-3, with 8 bases that match TRBD2. CDR1 LNHDA and CDR2 SQIVND come from the germline V gene (reference sequence). Germline trimming cut 3 bases from V and 5 bases from J; bases unmatched to any gene: 7. This CDR3 has 15 amino acids. CDR3 sequence reads: CASSIIERGRDTQYF. The CDR3 DNA reads as TGTGCCAGTAGTATCATAGAGCGGGGGCGAGATACGCAGTATTTT.

In this sample, this clone turned up many times. V usage is TRBV5-1 and J usage is TRBJ2-7; possible D gene TRBD1, 6 bases. Trimming removed 0 bases at V and 2 bases at J, with 12 bases between. This CDR3 region has 15 residues. The V gene's germline CDR1 is SGHRS and CDR2 YFSETQ. The CDR3 nucleotides read TGCGCCAGCAGCTTGGGCGAACAGGGAACCTACGAGCAGTACTTC. Its protein product is CASSLGEQGTYEQYF.

The chain joins TRBV19 to TRBJ1-2; D is uncertain. The CDR3 covers 13 residues. Per the germline V gene, CDR1 is LNHDA and CDR2 is SQIVND (reference sequence). V lost 0 bases and J lost 8, with 10 bases in between. This chain's CDR3 is CASSIDPEGGYTF. The CDR3, as DNA: TGTGCCAGTAGTATAGATCCGGAGGGAGGCTACACCTTC.

The sample holds one count of this clone. This chain uses TRBV29-1 with TRBJ2-2, with 9 bases identical to TRBD2. Germline V gives CDR1 SQVTM, CDR2 ANQGSEA. This CDR3 has 14 amino acids. V shed 4 bases and J 3 bases; nucleotides not matched to a gene: 3. CDR3 DNA sequence: TGCAGCGTTGGAACTAGCGGGCACACCGGGGAGCTGTTTTTT. Amino acids: CSVGTSGHTGELFF.

This rearrangement joins TRBV5-8 to TRBJ2-5; a weak D match, TRBD2 (5 bases). From germline, CDR1 is SGHTS and CDR2 YDEGEE. The CDR3 sequence is 16 residues long. The V end was cut by 2 bases, the J end by 4 bases, with 18 bases between. CDR3 sequence reads: CASSFSRGSRSETQYF. The DNA of the CDR3 is TGTGCCAGCAGCTTTTCCCGGGGAAGTCGATCAGAGACCCAGTACTTC.

The chain joins TRBV19 to TRBJ2-5; D possibly corresponds to TRBD1 (5 bases). The V gene's germline CDR1 is LNHDA and CDR2 SQIVND (reference sequence). The V end lost 6 bases, the J end lost 0 bases, and 8 bases lay between the germline ends. This CDR3 is built from 13 residues. The CDR3 spells CASSQGHQETQYF. In DNA, the CDR3 is TGTGCCAGTAGCCAGGGCCACCAAGAGACCCAGTACTTC. Full variable domain (rest looked up from reference TRBV19 and TRBJ2-5): DGGITQSPKYLFRKEGQNVTLSCEQNLNHDAMYWYRQDPGQGLRLIYYSQIVNDFQKGDIAEGYSVSREKKESFPLTVTSAQKNPTAFYLCASSQGHQETQYFGPGTRLLVL.